A selection of T cell receptor beta chains follows, all from one sample in a study of blood T cell repertoires in COVID-19. Generated by immunoSEQ multiplex PCR, the TCRdb table keeps only in-frame clones and is missing some. This table has approximately 260,000 clones, 85% to 90% appearing once. The sample was peripheral blood. All receptors derive from a woman aged 55-69 years with COVID-19, enrolled during active disease. The CDR3 runs from the conserved cysteine through the conserved F or W. The D gene is left open where the match is weak. Only some rows state a clone size, as once, few, many or a class for expanded clones.

>TRBJ2-3|TRBV13|-|-
CASSLGLDTQYF
>TRBJ1-2|TRBV5-4|TRBD1|-
CASSDRQGGYTF
>TRBJ1-2|TRBV7-2|TRBD1|once
CASSPPGQVRGYTF
>TRBJ1-4|TRBV7-8|TRBD1|-
CASSLVTGGVEKLFF
>TRBJ2-1|TRBV5-6|-|-
CASSPGLPTYNEQFF
>TRBJ1-4|TRBV4-3|-|-
CASSFLPQTNEKLFF
>TRBJ2-2|TRBV3-1/TRBV3-2|-|-
CASSQNYVSGELFF
>TRBJ1-2|TRBV7-2|TRBD1|-
CASSSQAGGYGYTF
>TRBJ2-3|TRBV7-2|TRBD2|-
CASSYGTSSGTQYF
>TRBJ2-5|TRBV7-2|TRBD2|once
CASSPRTSGGDGETQYF
>TRBJ2-7|TRBV16|-|-
CASSRTKGGDEQYF
>TRBJ1-1|TRBV19|-|-
CASSIDQWPPPANTEAFF
>TRBJ1-2|TRBV5-8|TRBD1|-
CASSLGDRPHYGYTF
>TRBJ1-2|TRBV12-3/TRBV12-4|-|-
CASSSGTRDGYTF
>TRBJ2-2|TRBV30|-|-
CAWKGLLNTGELFF
>TRBJ1-2|TRBV6-6|-|-
CASSYSLEHRGYTF
>TRBJ1-2|TRBV3-1/TRBV3-2|TRBD1|-
CASSQLGRGSGYTF
>TRBJ1-1|TRBV9|-|-
CASNIGRDMNTEAFF
>TRBJ2-1|TRBV2|TRBD2|-
CASSPGLAGGVYEQFF
>TRBJ2-1|TRBV19|-|-
CASSPGRGSYNEQFF
>TRBJ2-1|TRBV5-6|TRBD2|-
CASSLLFSGGYNEQFF
>TRBJ2-3|TRBV10-3|TRBD1|-
CAISNRQGLSTDTQYF
>TRBJ1-2|TRBV19|TRBD1|-
CASSMRGQGASALNYGYTF
>TRBJ1-4|TRBV6-2/TRBV6-3|-|-
CASSEVEEKLFF
>TRBJ1-1|TRBV6-6|-|-
CASKPGRSNTEAFF
>TRBJ1-4|TRBV6-5|-|-
CASSNRQPEKLFF
>TRBJ1-5|TRBV19|TRBD1|-
CASSMESGRGRDQPQHF
>TRBJ1-2|TRBV9|TRBD1|-
CASSMTGGYGYTF
>TRBJ2-7|TRBV4-2|-|once
CASRKEGVDEQYF
>TRBJ1-2|TRBV5-4|TRBD1|-
CASSHRDRGAPNYGYTF
>TRBJ2-7|TRBV5-1|TRBD2|once
CASSPMSLTSGVSYEQYF
>TRBJ1-5|TRBV5-5|TRBD1|-
CASSRGTVNQPQHF
>TRBJ1-1|TRBV6-5|TRBD1|-
CASRTGPNTEAFF
>TRBJ1-2|TRBV19|TRBD1|-
CASSRGQGTANYGYTF
>TRBJ2-5|TRBV7-9|TRBD1|-
CASYRTGSQETQYF
>TRBJ1-2|TRBV9|TRBD1|-
CASSDLGQGDGYTF
>TRBJ1-1|TRBV3-1/TRBV3-2|TRBD1|-
CASSDQPGQENTEAFF
>TRBJ1-2|TRBV15|-|-
CATSSLHF
>TRBJ2-2|TRBV10-2|-|-
CASTEDVSNTGELFF
>TRBJ1-6|TRBV20-1|TRBD1|-
CSASRQGEWSPLHF